These 16 T cell receptor beta chains originate from one sample sequenced in a study of a mutant IDH1 vaccine in newly diagnosed glioma. Indicated time point: baseline, week 1 (first vaccination visit). Treatment of the sample: pre-vaccination baseline after standard-of-care therapy. Here immunoSEQ multiplex PCR was the method, and the copy in TCRdb shows in-frame clones only, minus some. The table lists some 87,000 clones, about 80% of them singletons. This material consisted of PBMCs, taken from a glioma patient treated with radiotherapy, temozolomide or both. The receptors were sampled from a man aged 40-49 years with glioma.

This chain joins TRBV4-3 and TRBJ2-7; D perhaps matches TRBD1 (5 bases). The CDR3 has 15 amino acids. V was cut by 4 bases and J by 0 bases, with 13 bases left in between. Germline assignment: CDR1 LGHNA and CDR2 YSLEER. The CDR3 bases are TGCGCCAGCAGCCCGTACCTAGGGGTCTCCTACGAGCAGTACTTC. Translated, it gives CASSPYLGVSYEQYF.

Details on this clone: The sample holds other DNA sequences that translate to the same CDR3. The chain has TRBV6-5 and TRBJ1-1; D is unclear. Germline CDR1 is MNHEY and CDR2 is SVGAGI. Trimming took off 0 bases at V and 3 bases at J, with 8 bases between the two ends. The CDR3 extends over 14 amino acids. The DNA for the CDR3 is TGTGCCAGCAGTTACTCCAGCTCTGACACTGAAGCTTTCTTT. It translates to CASSYSSSDTEAFF.

The chain uses TRBV18 and TRBJ2-7; possibly TRBD1 for D (5 bases). The CDR3 runs to 15 residues. CDR1 and CDR2 (germline): KGHSH, LQKENI. Trimming took 1 base from V and 0 from J, leaving 10 bases between them. The CDR3 reads CASSPLPTASYEQYF. In DNA, the CDR3 is TGTGCCAGCTCACCACTCCCGACAGCCTCCTACGAGCAGTACTTC.

V usage is TRBV28 and J usage is TRBJ2-5; perhaps TRBD2 as D (7 bases). CDR1 and CDR2 (germline): MDHEN, SYDVKM. Trimming cost V 6 bases and J 4 bases, with 12 bases left between them. The CDR3 is made up of 13 amino acids. Here the CDR3 reads CASSPAGAETQYF. As DNA, the CDR3 is TGTGCCAGCAGCCCCGCGGGGGCAGAGACCCAGTACTTC.

The gene calls are TRBV6-4 and TRBJ2-1; D gene ambiguous. The CDR3 runs to 13 residues. The V gene's germline CDR1 is MRHNA and CDR2 SNTAGT. Deletions cut 3 bases from V and 10 bases from J, with 13 bases between. Here the CDR3 reads CASSEGPGGEQFF. As DNA, the CDR3 is TGTGCCAGCAGTGAAGGTCCGGGCGGAGAGCAGTTCTTC.

This clone occurred once. The CDR3 DNA sequence: TGTGCCATCAGTGAAGTTCGCGGCTACCCCTACGAGCAGTACTTC. Translation: CAISEVRGYPYEQYF. The chain combines TRBV10-3 with TRBJ2-7; D is unresolved. V was trimmed by 3 bases and J by 2 bases, leaving 14 bases between them. Germline-derived CDR1 and CDR2 are ENHRY and SYGVKD. This CDR3 is built from 15 residues.

The genes are TRBV19 and TRBJ1-5; 7 nucleotides line up with TRBD1. V lost 4 bases, J lost 4 bases, and 7 bases stayed unmatched. The CDR3 has 15 amino acids. Germline V CDR1 and CDR2: LNHDA, SQIVND (reference sequence). The CDR3 DNA sequence: TGTGCCAGTAGTAGCCGGGACAGCCCTAATCAGCCCCAGCATTTT. Protein sequence: CASSSRDSPNQPQHF.

A note on this clone: One junction end disagrees with the germline gene, perhaps due to a read error. V is TRBV7-7 and J is TRBJ2-5; D remains ambiguous. This CDR3 has 14 residues. Germline V gene sequence: CDR1 SSHAT, CDR2 FNYEAQ (reference sequence). CDR3 coding DNA: TGTGCTAGCAGCTTAGTTGGAGCACAAGAGACCCAGTACTTC. Translated: CASSLVGAQETQYF.

The J gene is TRBJ1-1, the V gene TRBV4-3; 7 positions match TRBD1. The V gene's germline CDR1 is LGHNA and CDR2 YSLEER. J lost 6 bases, V lost 0 bases, and 4 bases had no gene match. The CDR3 sequence is 14 residues long. In DNA form, the CDR3 reads TGCGCCAGCAGCCAAGAAGGACAGGTACCTGAAGCTTTCTTT. Encoded protein: CASSQEGQVPEAFF.

The rearrangement joins TRBV5-1 to TRBJ2-1, with a possible D match to TRBD1 (6 bases). This CDR3 has 16 residues. V was clipped by 4 bases and J by 0 bases, with 14 bases between them. Germline V gene data show CDR1 as SGHRS and CDR2 as YFSETQ. The CDR3 here is CASSRGQTSSYNEQFF. Here the CDR3 DNA reads TGCGCCAGCAGCAGAGGACAGACGAGCTCCTACAATGAGCAGTTCTTC. Full variable domain (remainder filled in from reference TRBV5-1 and TRBJ2-1): KAGVTQTPRYLIKTRGQQVTLSCSPISGHRSVSWYQQTPGQGLQFLFEYFSETQRNKGNFPGRFSGRQFSNSRSEMNVSTLELGDSALYLCASSRGQTSSYNEQFFGPGTRLTVL.

The chain employs TRBV6-5 and TRBJ1-1, with TRBD1 as a possible D gene (6 bases). V lost 2 bases to trimming and J lost 3 bases, with 10 bases between them. This CDR3 has 14 residues. CDR1 and CDR2 from the germline V gene are MNHEY and SVGAGI. The DNA for the CDR3 is TGTGCCAGCAGTTACGGGGGGCGACACACTGAAGCTTTCTTT. Translated, it gives CASSYGGRHTEAFF.

This clone was observed a few times. The rearrangement links TRBV2 to TRBJ2-2; tentative D call: TRBD1 (6 bases). Deletions cut 6 bases from V and 4 bases from J, with 9 bases between. The CDR3 length is 13 residues. The V gene's germline CDR1 is SNHLY and CDR2 FYNNEI. CDR3 DNA sequence: TGTGCCAGCAGATGGGGGCCCACCGGGGAGCTGTTTTTT. Translated: CASRWGPTGELFF.

The J gene is TRBJ2-1, the V gene TRBV7-8; 14 bases are a match to TRBD2. This CDR3 is built from 18 residues. Germline assignment: CDR1 SGHVS and CDR2 FQNEAQ. V trimming: 4 bases; J trimming: 3 bases; junction bases outside the gene matches: 8. The CDR3 coding sequence is TGTGCCAGCAGCTCGGGACTAGCGGGGGCGATAAGCTACAATGAGCAGTTCTTC. It translates to CASSSGLAGAISYNEQFF.

The chain employs TRBV28 and TRBJ1-2; 7 bases map to TRBD1. Germline V gene sequence: CDR1 MDHEN, CDR2 SYDVKM. This CDR3 is 13 amino acids long. With V trimmed by 2 bases and J by 7 bases, 4 bases remained unmatched. The CDR3 loop reads CASSLIGGVGYTF. CDR3 DNA: TGTGCCAGCAGTTTAATAGGGGGCGTTGGCTACACCTTC.

The chain recombines TRBV6-6 with TRBJ2-7; weak D call: TRBD1 (6 bases). V was pared by 2 bases and J by 5 bases, with 16 bases between. Germline CDR1 MNHNY, CDR2 SVGAGI (reference sequence). This CDR3 is 15 amino acids long. DNA of the CDR3: TGTGCCAGCAGTTACCGCCCTCAGGGGAACCACGAGCAGTACTTC. Its translation is CASSYRPQGNHEQYF.

V and J are TRBV29-1 and TRBJ1-2, with D maybe TRBD1 (5 bases). V was clipped by 7 bases and J by 4 bases, with 16 bases between them. In germline, CDR1 is SQVTM, CDR2 ANQGSEA. This CDR3 region has 13 residues. The CDR3 DNA is TGCAGCGCCAAGACAGCCCTCCCCTATGGCTACACCTTC. Protein sequence: CSAKTALPYGYTF.